A single sample gave rise to the 18 T cell receptor beta chains below, sequenced in a study of blood T cell repertoires in COVID-19. Method: immunoSEQ multiplex PCR; TCRdb's copy keeps in-frame clones and lacks some. This sample has 80,000 to 95,000 clones, with around 90% found just once. Sequencing was carried out using peripheral blood. These receptor sequences come from a man in his 70s with acute or convalescent COVID-19.

The chain carries TRBV2 and TRBJ1-2; maybe TRBD1 (6 bases). Germline values: CDR1 SNHLY, CDR2 FYNNEI. The CDR3 contains 14 residues. Trimming took 4 bases from V and 3 from J, leaving 12 bases between them. The CDR3 region has the DNA TGTGCCAGCAGTGCAGGGGCGAACTACTATGGCTACACCTTC. Translated, it gives CASSAGANYYGYTF.

This chain connects TRBV6-5 to TRBJ2-7; TRBD1 aligns across 10 bases. Trimming took 2 bases from V and 7 from J; bases not matched to a gene: 5. The germline V gene has CDR1 MNHEY and CDR2 SVGAGI. The CDR3 has 14 residues. CDR3 nucleotides: TGTGCCAGCAGTTACGACAGGGGGCTGTCGGAGCAGTACTTC. It yields the protein CASSYDRGLSEQYF.

This clone showed up just a few times. The rearrangement links TRBV18 to TRBJ1-6; D might be TRBD1 (6 bases). V dropped 6 bases and J dropped 9 bases, with 12 bases sitting between them. CDR3 size: 13 residues. Germline CDR1 is KGHSH and CDR2 is LQKENI. In nucleotides, the CDR3 is TGTGCCAGCTCCCCGGACAGAGTTTCACCCCTCCACTTT. Translating gives CASSPDRVSPLHF. Together with reference TRBV18 and TRBJ1-6, the CDR3 gives the full variable domain: NAGVMQNPRHLVRRRGQEARLRCSPMKGHSHVYWYRQLPEEGLKFMVYLQKENIIDESGMPKERFSAEFPKEGPSILRIQQVVRGDSAAYFCASSPDRVSPLHFGNGTRLTVT.

The V gene is TRBV3-1 (or the pseudogene TRBV3-2), the J gene TRBJ2-2; D remains ambiguous. Germline V gene lookup returns CDR1 LGHDT and CDR2 YNNKEL (reference sequence). The CDR3 is 14 amino acids. V was clipped by 3 bases and J by 5 bases, with 10 bases between them. In nucleotides, the CDR3 is TGTGCCAGCAGCCATCTCGCGAGGACCGGGGAGCTGTTTTTT. Its translation: CASSHLARTGELFF.

This chain joins TRBV28 and TRBJ2-6, with D uncertain. This CDR3 has 15 residues. V lost 1 base and J 0 bases, leaving 4 bases between the germline ends. CDR1 and CDR2 from the germline V gene are MDHEN and SYDVKM. Here the CDR3 DNA reads TGTGCCAGCAGTTTATTAAACTCTGGGGCCAACGTCCTGACTTTC. It encodes CASSLLNSGANVLTF. Full variable domain (missing parts from reference TRBV28 and TRBJ2-6): DVKVTQSSRYLVKRTGEKVFLECVQDMDHENMFWYRQDPGLGLRLIYFSYDVKMKEKGDIPEGYSVSREKKERFSLILESASTNQTSMYLCASSLLNSGANVLTFGAGSRLTVL.

The rearrangement joins TRBV18 to TRBJ2-1; 10 bases map to TRBD2. Germline CDR1 is KGHSH and CDR2 is LQKENI. The CDR3 has 15 residues. The V gene end was trimmed by 0 bases and the J gene end by 6 bases; junction bases not matched to a gene: 2. The CDR3 is CASSPPAGGVNEQFF. The CDR3 DNA is TGTGCCAGCTCACCACCAGCGGGAGGGGTCAATGAGCAGTTCTTC.

The chain carries TRBV10-2 and TRBJ2-3; 7 bases line up with TRBD2. Germline V gene data show CDR1 as WSHSY and CDR2 as SAAADI. The CDR3 length is 17 residues. Trimming took 4 bases from V and 1 from J; bases not matched to a gene: 11. The CDR3 DNA reads as TGCGCCAGCAGTGGCCAGCGGGGCGCGGTAGGCACAGATACGCAGTATTTT. As protein: CASSGQRGAVGTDTQYF.

The chain couples TRBV19 to TRBJ2-7; perhaps TRBD1 as D (5 bases). Germline CDR1 LNHDA, CDR2 SQIVND (reference sequence). Trimming stripped 1 base from V and 2 bases from J, with 9 bases between. The length of the CDR3 is 14 residues. This chain's CDR3 is CASSIGLGAYEQYF. The CDR3 bases are TGTGCCAGTAGTATAGGGTTAGGGGCCTACGAGCAGTACTTC.

This chain joins TRBV28 and TRBJ1-1; 10 bases match TRBD1. The CDR3 extends over 17 amino acids. The junction had 12 bases not matched to a gene; V was cut back by 8 bases and J by 0 bases. Germline CDR1 is MDHEN and CDR2 is SYDVKM. CDR3: CASYRPGTGAMNTEAFF. The CDR3 DNA sequence: TGTGCCAGCTACCGACCCGGGACAGGGGCCATGAACACTGAAGCTTTCTTT.

The rearrangement joins TRBV24-1 to TRBJ1-5, with 7 bases identical to TRBD1. Germline V gives CDR1 KGHDR, CDR2 SFDVKD. The CDR3 contains 15 residues. V was clipped by 10 bases and J by 0 bases; unmatched bases: 8. The CDR3 DNA sequence: TGTGCCACATCACCAGGGGGGTATAGCAATCAGCCCCAGCATTTT. Amino acids: CATSPGGYSNQPQHF.

The CDR3 DNA follows: TGTGCCAGCAGCCAAGGGAGCTCCTACAATGAGCAGTTCTTC. Protein: CASSQGSSYNEQFF. The chain is built from TRBV3-1 (or the pseudogene TRBV3-2) and TRBJ2-1; D is unresolved. V shed 1 base and J shed 0 bases, with 4 bases lying between them. Germline assignment: CDR1 LGHDT and CDR2 YNNKEL (reference sequence). The length of the CDR3 is 14 residues.

DNA of the CDR3: TGTGCCAGTAGTATAGATAATAGACAGCCAAATCAGCCCCAGCATTTT. Translation: CASSIDNRQPNQPQHF. The chain has TRBV19 and TRBJ1-5; a possible D gene is TRBD1 (5 bases). Germline CDR1 is LNHDA and CDR2 is SQIVND (reference sequence). CDR3 length: 16 amino acids. With 0 bases removed from V and 4 bases from J, the gap between germline ends came to 13 bases.

This clone showed up just once. For the CDR3, the DNA is TGTGCCAGCAGCTTGGATAGGGGAAACTATGGCTACACCTTC. This translates into CASSLDRGNYGYTF. The rearrangement links TRBV5-6 to TRBJ1-2, with D possibly being TRBD1 (5 bases). The CDR3 contains 14 residues. Trimming stripped 0 bases from V and 2 bases from J, with 8 bases between. Germline V gene sequence: CDR1 SGHDT, CDR2 YYEEEE. The full variable domain, rest sourced from reference TRBV5-6 and TRBJ1-2, is DAGVTQSPTHLIKTRGQQVTLRCSPKSGHDTVSWYQQALGQGPQFIFQYYEEEERQRGNFPDRFSGHQFPNYSSELNVNALLLGDSALYLCASSLDRGNYGYTFGSGTRLTVV.

V usage is TRBV6-6 and J usage is TRBJ1-2, with D unresolved. CDR3 length equals 13 residues. The V and J ends lost 5 bases and 8 bases respectively, with 15 bases between them. CDR1 is MNHNY and CDR2 is SVGAGI in the germline V gene (reference sequence). The CDR3 loop is CASSQTGGSGYTF. As DNA, the CDR3 is TGTGCCAGCAGTCAAACCGGAGGGTCGGGCTACACCTTC.

V is TRBV14 and J is TRBJ2-1; TRBD1 matches 7 bases. Trimming at V came to 4 bases and at J to 4 bases, leaving 13 bases not matched to a gene. CDR1 and CDR2 (germline): SGHDN, FVKESK. The CDR3 consists of 17 residues. The CDR3 spells CASSPLGQSISYNEQFF. For the CDR3, the DNA is TGTGCCAGCAGCCCTCTGGGACAGTCAATTTCTTACAATGAGCAGTTCTTC.

The genes are TRBV2 and TRBJ1-2; D call uncertain. CDR1 is SNHLY and CDR2 is FYNNEI in the germline V gene. This CDR3 is built from 11 residues. V gave up 10 bases and J gave up 3 bases, with 9 bases separating them. The CDR3 coding sequence is TGTGCCACCAAAGAGGACTATGGCTACACCTTC. Protein product: CATKEDYGYTF.

The chain recombines TRBV5-4 with TRBJ2-7; D is possibly TRBD2 (6 bases). The CDR3 is 15 amino acids. In germline, CDR1 is SGHNT, CDR2 YYREEE (reference sequence). The V and J ends lost 0 bases and 0 bases respectively, with 10 bases between them. CDR3 bases: TGTGCCAGCAGCTTGGATAGCGGCCCCTCCTACGAGCAGTACTTC. Translating it yields CASSLDSGPSYEQYF.

Only a few counts were recorded for this clone. The chain joins TRBV29-1 to TRBJ1-2, with 9 bases fitting TRBD1. In germline, CDR1 is SQVTM, CDR2 ANQGSEA. Germline trimming cut 4 bases from V and 4 bases from J; bases unmatched to any gene: 10. This CDR3 has 15 residues. DNA of the CDR3: TGCAGCGTTGCCTACAGGGGGCGCGGGGCCTATGGCTACACCTTC. This gives the protein CSVAYRGRGAYGYTF.